This T cell receptor beta chain was documented in a study of CDR3 diversity in severe acne. The germline gives CDR1 SQVTM, CDR2 ANQGSEA. Trimming pared 4 bases from V and 8 bases from J, leaving 11 bases between. The CDR3 contains 11 residues. One entry per CDR3 protein, called by TCRdb with MiXCR from the PCR reads. The repertoire has roughly 93,000 distinct CDR3 sequences, less than 65% of them found once; the top ten carry about 9.9%. The chain combines TRBV29-1 with TRBJ1-2, with a weak D call TRBD1 (5 bases). Input material: blood. The receptor's source is a male donor with severe acne vulgaris. CDR3 DNA: TGCAGCGTTGGGGTCAGGGAGGGCTACACCTTC. This gives the protein CSVGVREGYTF. Supplemented by reference TRBV29-1 and TRBJ1-2, the full variable domain reads SAVISQKPSRDICQRGTSLTIQCQVDSQVTMMFWYRQQPGQSLTLIATANQGSEATYESGFVIDKFPISRPNLTFSTLTVSNMSPEDSSIYLCSVGVREGYTFGSGTRLTVV.